This entry lists 8 T cell receptor beta chains sequenced from one sample in a study of vaccination effects on CD4 cells after COVID-19. The method was immunoSEQ multiplex PCR; TCRdb's version includes in-frame clones alone and lacks a portion of them. This table holds over 25,000 clones, around 70% found once. Their antigens remain unidentified. Under the ViraFEST assay, PBMC were stimulated with viral peptide pools so that antigen-specific CD4+ T cells expanded. Sequencing was performed afterwards. Scientists isolated CD4+ T cells after a roughly 10-day culture period ended. Previously uninfected by SARS-CoV-2, the vaccine recipients also showed negative nucleocapsid antibodies. Sequencing was performed on CD4+ T cells from PBMCs cultured with SARS-CoV-2 spike peptides, taken before COVID-19 vaccination. The receptors originated from a human donor who received a COVID-19 vaccine.

CDR3 bases: TGTGCCAGCAGTGAAGGGGTGAACGCCAATTCACCCCTCCACTTT. This translates into CASSEGVNANSPLHF. The genes are TRBV6-1 and TRBJ1-6, with unresolved D. V was pared by 1 base and J by 7 bases, with 11 bases between. CDR1 and CDR2 (germline): MNHNS, SASEGT. The CDR3 spans 15 residues.

In this sample, this clone turned up a few times. The gene calls are TRBV7-9 and TRBJ1-1; D is ambiguous. Germline CDR1 and CDR2: SEHNR and FQNEAQ (reference sequence). The CDR3 totals 16 residues. The ends were cut back, 5 bases at V and 0 bases at J, with 16 bases in the middle. The CDR3 is CASSLGSALMNTEAFF. The DNA of the CDR3 is TGTGCCAGCAGCCTGGGGTCCGCCCTGATGAACACTGAAGCTTTCTTT.

This sequence joins TRBV19 and TRBJ1-2; D is uncertain. V lost 5 bases and J 2 bases, leaving 15 bases between the germline ends. The germline gives CDR1 LNHDA, CDR2 SQIVND (reference sequence). This CDR3 has 15 amino acids. DNA for the CDR3: TGTGCCAGTAGTTCGGGCCTCCTCCTCAACTATGGCTACACCTTC. Its protein is CASSSGLLLNYGYTF.

This clone was counted only a few times. J is TRBJ2-3 and V is TRBV11-2, with 14 bases identical to TRBD2. V was clipped by 5 bases and J by 7 bases; unmatched bases: 8. Germline V lookup: CDR1 SGHAT, CDR2 FQNNGV. The CDR3 is 16 residues long. CDR3 sequence: CASSMGLAGAPNTQYF. The DNA of the CDR3 is TGTGCCAGCAGCATGGGACTAGCGGGAGCCCCGAATACGCAGTATTTT.

CDR3 protein: CASSLGGAGNTGELFF. In DNA form, the CDR3 reads TGCGCCAGCAGCCTGGGGGGGGCAGGAAACACCGGGGAGCTGTTTTTT. The V call is TRBV5-1, the J call TRBJ2-2, with a possible D match to TRBD2 (7 bases). This CDR3 region has 16 residues. Germline CDR1 reads SGHRS; CDR2 reads YFSETQ. With 4 bases removed from V and 2 bases from J, the gap between germline ends came to 15 bases.

V gene TRBV27 combines with J gene TRBJ1-1; the D gene is possibly TRBD1 (6 bases). CDR1 MNHEY and CDR2 SMNVEV come from the germline V gene (reference sequence). The CDR3 is 14 residues long. The germline V and J ends were trimmed by 2 bases and 5 bases, with 12 bases remaining between them. CDR3 in DNA: TGTGCCAGCAGTTTAAGCCAGGGGCGAACTGAAGCTTTCTTT. Its translation is CASSLSQGRTEAFF.

The chain recombines TRBV27 with TRBJ1-1; TRBD1 matches 7 bases. The CDR3 runs to 16 residues. The V gene end was trimmed by 6 bases and the J gene end by 3 bases; junction bases not matched to a gene: 13. The germline gives CDR1 MNHEY, CDR2 SMNVEV (reference sequence). The CDR3 loop reads CASRVRGTYGDTEAFF. The CDR3 bases are TGTGCCAGCAGGGTCAGGGGGACCTATGGGGACACTGAAGCTTTCTTT.

The chain combines TRBV6-5 with TRBJ2-1; 9 nucleotides align to TRBD2. V was pared by 3 bases and J by 2 bases, with 5 bases of the junction left unmatched. The CDR3 runs to 16 residues. CDR1 and CDR2 from the germline V gene are MNHEY and SVGAGI. CDR3 region: CASSYQTSGTYNEQFF. Written as DNA, the CDR3 is TGTGCCAGCAGTTATCAGACTAGCGGAACCTACAATGAGCAGTTCTTC.